One and the same sample provided the 26 T cell receptor beta chains below, sequenced in a study of a mutant IDH1 vaccine in newly diagnosed glioma. Time point in this sample: week 35, safety follow-up. The study gave 300 ug of mutant IDH1 20-mer peptide per vaccine dose, with topical imiquimod. For these receptors, no antigen is known. The repertoire was sequenced with immunoSEQ multiplex PCR; TCRdb's copy has only in-frame clones and lacks some. The sample lists some 71,000 clones, 85% to 90% occurring once. The sequences come from PBMCs, collected from a glioma patient whose treatment included an IDH1 peptide vaccine. The receptors originated from a man aged 30 to 39 with glioma.

The chain uses TRBV5-1 and TRBJ2-3, with 11 bases aligning to TRBD2. Germline CDR1 and CDR2: SGHRS and YFSETQ. The length of the CDR3 is 18 residues. The trim removed 0 bases at V and 0 bases at J, leaving 6 bases unmatched. CDR3 in DNA: TGCGCCAGCAGCTTGGGTAGCGGGGGGGCCATAAGCACAGATACGCAGTATTTT. Protein sequence: CASSLGSGGAISTDTQYF.

The chain combines TRBV7-3 with TRBJ2-2; tentatively, D is TRBD1 (6 bases). CDR3 length: 14 amino acids. V was cut by 5 bases and J by 4 bases, with 11 bases left in between. Germline V lookup: CDR1 SGHTA, CDR2 FQGTGA. As DNA, the CDR3 is TGTGCCAGCAGCCCCGCAGGGGTCACCGGGGAGCTGTTTTTT. Translating gives CASSPAGVTGELFF.

V usage is TRBV6-1 and J usage is TRBJ2-1, with TRBD2 as a possible D gene (5 bases). The CDR3 is 15 residues long. CDR1 is MNHNS and CDR2 is SASEGT in the germline V gene. The ends were cut back, 1 base at V and 0 bases at J, with 7 bases in the middle. The CDR3 region is CASSEGRSSYNEQFF. CDR3 DNA: TGTGCCAGCAGTGAAGGGAGGAGCTCCTACAATGAGCAGTTCTTC.

This clone was found once. This chain uses TRBV5-1 with TRBJ2-1, with TRBD2 matching over 11 bases. Germline V gene lookup returns CDR1 SGHRS and CDR2 YFSETQ. This CDR3 spans 17 amino acids. The junction had 12 bases not matched to a gene; V was cut back by 1 base and J by 9 bases. The CDR3 DNA sequence: TGCGCCAGCAGCTTGCGTAGCGGGGGGGATAGTATAAGTGAGCAGTTCTTC. It translates to CASSLRSGGDSISEQFF.

V usage is TRBV6-4 and J usage is TRBJ2-5; no firm D call. The germline V and J ends were trimmed by 8 bases and 1 base, with 14 bases remaining between them. CDR1 and CDR2 from the germline V gene are MRHNA and SNTAGT. The CDR3 spans 14 residues. The CDR3, as DNA: TGTGCCAGCTCTCGTACAGAACTCCAAGAGACCCAGTACTTC. It codes for CASSRTELQETQYF.

CDR3 DNA sequence: TGTGCCTCAGGGACTGCAAGAGATACGCAGTATTTT. This sequence encodes CASGTARDTQYF. This chain connects TRBV19 to TRBJ2-3; possible D gene TRBD2, 6 bases. The germline V and J ends were trimmed by 11 bases and 5 bases, with 14 bases remaining between them. The CDR3 has 12 amino acids. Germline CDR1 LNHDA, CDR2 SQIVND (reference sequence).

The chain has TRBV30 and TRBJ1-5; D possibly corresponds to TRBD1 (6 bases). Germline loops: CDR1 GTSNPN, CDR2 SVGIG (reference sequence). The CDR3 covers 13 residues. V lost 6 bases and J 3 bases, leaving 12 bases between the germline ends. The CDR3 sequence: CACQDRNNQPQHF. Written as DNA, the CDR3 is TGTGCCTGCCAAGACAGGAACAATCAGCCCCAGCATTTT.

V is TRBV5-4 and J is TRBJ2-1, with D possibly matching TRBD2 (6 bases). Trimming left V 4 bases short and J 8 bases short, with 25 bases between. Germline V CDR1 and CDR2: SGHNT, YYREEE (reference sequence). This CDR3 region has 17 residues. CDR3 sequence: CASSPGSGALSGDEQFF. The CDR3 DNA follows: TGTGCCAGCAGCCCCGGTAGCGGAGCCTTAAGTGGGGATGAGCAGTTCTTC.

The V call is TRBV2, the J call TRBJ1-2; D is unresolved. This CDR3 comprises 13 residues. Germline-derived CDR1 and CDR2 are SNHLY and FYNNEI. Trimming left V 8 bases short and J 4 bases short, with 14 bases between. The CDR3 coding sequence is TGTGCCAGCGGCCGTGGTGTGGGCTATGGCTACACCTTC. Translating it yields CASGRGVGYGYTF.

The chain carries TRBV5-6 and TRBJ1-2, with 9 bases aligning to TRBD1. The V gene end was trimmed by 4 bases and the J gene end by 8 bases; junction bases not matched to a gene: 9. Germline CDR1 is SGHDT and CDR2 is YYEEEE. The CDR3 length is 14 residues. Here the CDR3 reads CASSPDRGIGGYTF. The CDR3 region has the DNA TGTGCCAGCAGCCCGGACAGGGGCATTGGGGGCTACACCTTC. The full variable domain, with the rest looked up from reference TRBV5-6 and TRBJ1-2, is DAGVTQSPTHLIKTRGQQVTLRCSPKSGHDTVSWYQQALGQGPQFIFQYYEEEERQRGNFPDRFSGHQFPNYSSELNVNALLLGDSALYLCASSPDRGIGGYTFGSGTRLTVV.

The chain couples TRBV2 to TRBJ1-2; weak D call: TRBD1 (5 bases). The V end lost 6 bases, the J end lost 2 bases, and 10 bases lay between the germline ends. CDR1 is SNHLY and CDR2 is FYNNEI in the germline V gene. CDR3 size: 13 residues. CDR3: CASSRDTNYGYTF. CDR3 nucleotides: TGTGCCAGCAGCAGGGATACGAACTATGGCTACACCTTC.

The V and J genes are TRBV29-1 and TRBJ1-2; D gene unclear. Germline CDR1 and CDR2: SQVTM and ANQGSEA. The CDR3 is 13 residues long. V lost 4 bases, J lost 7 bases, and 16 bases lay in between. The CDR3 sequence: CSVGTTEDGGYTF. The DNA of the CDR3 is TGCAGCGTTGGTACCACGGAGGACGGTGGCTACACCTTC. The full variable domain, in which reference TRBV29-1 and TRBJ1-2 provide the parts outside the CDR3, is SAVISQKPSRDICQRGTSLTIQCQVDSQVTMMFWYRQQPGQSLTLIATANQGSEATYESGFVIDKFPISRPNLTFSTLTVSNMSPEDSSIYLCSVGTTEDGGYTFGSGTRLTVV.

V and J are TRBV30 and TRBJ2-5; D is perhaps TRBD1 or TRBD2 (6 bases each). The DNA end is more similar to TRBJ2-7, so the J call may be wrong. The CDR3 has 11 amino acids. Per germline, CDR1 GTSNPN and CDR2 SVGIG (reference sequence). The CDR3, as DNA: TGTGCCTCGGAGGGGGCCTACGAGCAGTACTTC. Translation gives CASEGAYEQYF.

This clone was seen a handful of times. The genes are TRBV30 and TRBJ1-1, with D tentatively TRBD1 (6 bases). The germline gives CDR1 GTSNPN, CDR2 SVGIG (reference sequence). The CDR3 has 14 residues. V was shortened by 6 bases and J by 2 bases, with 16 bases between the two germline ends. CDR3 sequence: CACPGRGRNTEAFF. The CDR3 nucleotides read TGTGCCTGCCCCGGCAGGGGCCGAAACACTGAAGCTTTCTTT.

The V gene is TRBV6-1, the J gene TRBJ2-5; D is possibly TRBD1 or TRBD2 (6 bases each). The ends were cut back, 0 bases at V and 5 bases at J, with 10 bases in the middle. This CDR3 region has 14 residues. Germline V lookup: CDR1 MNHNS, CDR2 SASEGT. In DNA, the CDR3 is TGTGCCAGCAGTGAAGCGGGGGGCTGGGAGACCCAGTACTTC. It codes for CASSEAGGWETQYF.

The V gene is TRBV9, the J gene TRBJ2-7, with a weak D call TRBD2 (6 bases). The V end was cut by 4 bases, the J end by 7 bases, with 21 bases between. The CDR3 runs 15 residues. Germline V gives CDR1 SGDLS, CDR2 YYNGEE. The CDR3 DNA reads TGTGCCAGCAGCCCCTACGGGACTCCCGATGGAGAGCAGTACTTC. This encodes CASSPYGTPDGEQYF. The complete variable domain, with remaining parts taken from reference TRBV9 and TRBJ2-7, reads DSGVTQTPKHLITATGQRVTLRCSPRSGDLSVYWYQQSLDQGLQFLIQYYNGEERAKGNILERFSAQQFPDLHSELNLSSLELGDSALYFCASSPYGTPDGEQYFGPGTRLTVT.

The chain recombines TRBV11-2 with TRBJ1-2; D ambiguous. The CDR3 runs 15 residues. Germline values: CDR1 SGHAT, CDR2 FQNNGV. The germline V and J ends were trimmed by 2 bases and 2 bases, with 12 bases remaining between them. The CDR3 bases are TGTGCCAGCAGCTTAATGGGGTGGGAGAACTATGGCTACACCTTC. This encodes CASSLMGWENYGYTF.

The chain has TRBV6-6 and TRBJ2-7; 10 bases are a match to TRBD1. The CDR3 is made up of 15 amino acids. Per the germline V gene, CDR1 is MNHNY and CDR2 is SVGAGI (reference sequence). V lost 2 bases to trimming and J lost 3 bases; unmatched junction nucleotides: 4. Here the CDR3 DNA reads TGTGCCAGCAGTTACAGGACAGGGGGTTTCTACGAGCAGTACTTC. Its translation: CASSYRTGGFYEQYF.

The chain couples TRBV2 to TRBJ2-7; D unclear. Germline CDR1 is SNHLY and CDR2 is FYNNEI. There are 11 residues in the CDR3. Deletions cut 3 bases from V and 2 bases from J, with 2 bases between. In DNA, the CDR3 is TGTGCCAGCAGTGATGCCTACGAGCAGTACTTC. It is translated as CASSDAYEQYF.

V and J are TRBV9 and TRBJ2-3; tentative D call: TRBD1 (6 bases). Germline assignment: CDR1 SGDLS and CDR2 YYNGEE. The CDR3 has 14 residues. The V gene lost 5 bases and the J gene lost 0 bases, with 10 bases spanning the gap. For the CDR3, the DNA is TGTGCCAGCAGGGGGGCCTATAGCACAGATACGCAGTATTTT. This translates into CASRGAYSTDTQYF.

This sequence joins TRBV6-1 and TRBJ1-2; 7 positions match TRBD1. The V segment lost 3 bases and the J segment 4 bases; nucleotides outside the gene matches: 5. The CDR3 is 14 residues long. Germline V CDR1 and CDR2: MNHNS, SASEGT. CDR3 amino acids: CASSDLGTAYGYTF. In DNA, the CDR3 is TGTGCCAGCAGTGATTTGGGGACAGCCTATGGCTACACCTTC.

Remarks on this clone: The identical CDR3 is also encoded by other nucleotide sequences in the sample. This rearrangement joins TRBV30 to TRBJ2-1; a possible D gene is TRBD2 (6 bases). The CDR3 covers 14 residues. V was cut by 7 bases and J by 0 bases, with 13 bases left in between. The germline V gene encodes CDR1 GTSNPN and CDR2 SVGIG (reference sequence). CDR3 nucleotides: TGTGCCTTGGGAGGTAGGAGCTCCTACAATGAGCAGTTCTTC. Translated: CALGGRSSYNEQFF.

This chain connects TRBV29-1 to TRBJ2-2, with D perhaps TRBD2 (5 bases). In germline, CDR1 is SQVTM, CDR2 ANQGSEA. The CDR3 has 13 amino acids. V was shortened by 4 bases and J by 4 bases, with 10 bases between the two germline ends. This CDR3 is CSVAAGITGELFF. The DNA of the CDR3 is TGCAGCGTTGCAGCCGGGATCACCGGGGAGCTGTTTTTT.

The rearrangement joins TRBV2 to TRBJ2-1; D may be TRBD2 (5 bases). There are 16 residues in the CDR3. The V end lost 10 bases, the J end lost 6 bases, and 25 bases lay between the germline ends. Germline V gene data show CDR1 as SNHLY and CDR2 as FYNNEI. The CDR3 DNA reads as TGTGCCATCCCGGGCCTACTAGTCCCGCTTGGCAATGAGCAGTTCTTC. This encodes CAIPGLLVPLGNEQFF.

The J gene is TRBJ1-1, the V gene TRBV6-1; the D is unclear. This CDR3 spans 13 amino acids. Trimming removed 1 base from V and 6 bases from J, with 9 bases in between. In germline, CDR1 is MNHNS, CDR2 SASEGT. In DNA, the CDR3 is TGTGCCAGCAGTGAAGGGGGAGGGCCTGAAGCTTTCTTT. This translates into CASSEGGGPEAFF.

This chain links TRBV9 with TRBJ2-7; 10 bases fit TRBD2. The CDR3 has 14 residues. CDR1 is SGDLS and CDR2 is YYNGEE in the germline V gene. The V and J ends lost 3 bases and 4 bases, in that order; junction bases with no gene match: 4. The CDR3 DNA follows: TGTGCCAGCAGCGGGGATAGCGGGAGGTACGAGCAGTACTTC. This translates into CASSGDSGRYEQYF.